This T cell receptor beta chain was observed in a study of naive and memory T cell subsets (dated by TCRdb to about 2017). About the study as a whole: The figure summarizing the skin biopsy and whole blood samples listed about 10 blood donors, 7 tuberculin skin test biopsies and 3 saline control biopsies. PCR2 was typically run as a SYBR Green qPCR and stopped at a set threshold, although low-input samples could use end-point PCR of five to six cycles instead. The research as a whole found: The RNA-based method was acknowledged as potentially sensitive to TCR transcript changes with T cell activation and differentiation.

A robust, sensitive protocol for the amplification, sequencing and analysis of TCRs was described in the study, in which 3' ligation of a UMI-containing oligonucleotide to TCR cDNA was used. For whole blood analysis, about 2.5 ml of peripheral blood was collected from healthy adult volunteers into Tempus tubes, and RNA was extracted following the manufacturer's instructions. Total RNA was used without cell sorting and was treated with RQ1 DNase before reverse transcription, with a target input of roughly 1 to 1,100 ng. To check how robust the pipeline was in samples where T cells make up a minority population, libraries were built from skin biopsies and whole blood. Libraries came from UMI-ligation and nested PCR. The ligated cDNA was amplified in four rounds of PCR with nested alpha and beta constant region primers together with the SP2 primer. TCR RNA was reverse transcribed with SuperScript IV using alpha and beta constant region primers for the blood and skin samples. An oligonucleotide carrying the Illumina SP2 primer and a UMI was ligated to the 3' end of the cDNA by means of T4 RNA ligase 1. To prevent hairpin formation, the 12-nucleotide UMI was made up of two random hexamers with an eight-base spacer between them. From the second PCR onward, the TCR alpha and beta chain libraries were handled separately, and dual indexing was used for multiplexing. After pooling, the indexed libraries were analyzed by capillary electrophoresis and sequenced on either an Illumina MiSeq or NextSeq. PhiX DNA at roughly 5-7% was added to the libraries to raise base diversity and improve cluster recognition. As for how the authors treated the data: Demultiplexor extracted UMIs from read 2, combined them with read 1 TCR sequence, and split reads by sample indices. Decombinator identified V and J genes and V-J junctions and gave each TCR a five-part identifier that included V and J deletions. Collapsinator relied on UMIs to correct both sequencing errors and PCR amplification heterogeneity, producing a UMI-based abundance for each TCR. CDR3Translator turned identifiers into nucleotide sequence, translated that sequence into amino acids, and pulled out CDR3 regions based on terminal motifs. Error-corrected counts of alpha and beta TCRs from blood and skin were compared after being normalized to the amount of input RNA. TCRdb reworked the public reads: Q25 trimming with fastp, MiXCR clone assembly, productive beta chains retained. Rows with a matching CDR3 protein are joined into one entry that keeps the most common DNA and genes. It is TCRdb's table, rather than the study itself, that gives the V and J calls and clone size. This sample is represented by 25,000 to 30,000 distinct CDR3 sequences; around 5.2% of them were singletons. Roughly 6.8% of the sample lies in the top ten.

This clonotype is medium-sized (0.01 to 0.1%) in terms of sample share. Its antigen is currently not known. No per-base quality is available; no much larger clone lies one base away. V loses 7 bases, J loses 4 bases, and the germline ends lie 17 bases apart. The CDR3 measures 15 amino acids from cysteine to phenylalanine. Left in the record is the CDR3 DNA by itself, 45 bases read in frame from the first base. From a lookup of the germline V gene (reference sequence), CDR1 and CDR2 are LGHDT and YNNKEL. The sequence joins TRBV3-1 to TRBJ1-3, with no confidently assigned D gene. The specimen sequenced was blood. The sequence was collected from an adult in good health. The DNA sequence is TGTGCCAGCACCCCCTCAGCGGCGTCCGGAAACACCATATATTTT. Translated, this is CASTPSAASGNTIYF.